Listed below are T cell receptor beta chains from one sample, sequenced in a study of tumor-infiltrating lymphocytes in primary liver carcinoma. MiXCR, applied by TCRdb to the multiplex PCR reads, yields one record per CDR3 protein. Of 95,000 to 100,000 distinct CDR3 sequences listed, approximately 70% were seen once; the top ten hold 9% to 15%. The sample comprised liver tumor tissue from sampling region 2. The receptors come from a woman aged 55-70 years with primary liver carcinoma and hepatitis B virus infection. CDR3s include the opening cysteine and the closing phenylalanine or tryptophan. D genes are given only for firm matches. Clone size is shown for a subset of rows, as once, few, many or a class of expanded clone.

v_call	clone_size	d_call	j_call	cdr3_aa	cdr3_nt
TRBV29-1	once	-	TRBJ1-1	CSVVGGQRVPEAFF	TGCAGCGTTGTTGGTGGGCAGCGGGTCCCTGAAGCTTTCTTT
TRBV12-3/TRBV12-4	once	-	TRBJ2-3	CAIILDSHGDTQYF	TGTGCCATCATTTTAGACTCCCACGGCGATACGCAGTATTTT
TRBV11-2	-	TRBD1	TRBJ2-1	CVSSRGTGVDEQFF	TGTGTCAGCAGTCGAGGGACAGGGGTCGATGAGCAGTTCTTC
TRBV12-3/TRBV12-4	-	-	TRBJ1-1	CAINSGPNIEASF	TGTGCCATCAATTCGGGGCCGAACATTGAAGCTTCCTTT
TRBV11-3	-	-	TRBJ2-7	CASSLGAGRPLEQYF	TGTGCCAGTAGCTTAGGGGCAGGGCGCCCCCTCGAGCAGTACTTC
TRBV11-2	-	-	TRBJ2-3	CASSSQGFSTYTQYF	TGTGCCAGCAGCTCCCAAGGCTTTAGCACATATACACAGTATTTT
TRBV11-2	few	-	TRBJ1-4	CASSLDRNLNEKLSF	TGTGCCAGCAGCCTGGATAGGAATCTAAATGAGAAACTGTCTTTT
TRBV7-8	-	TRBD1	TRBJ2-2	CASGLQGADTGELFF	TGTGCCAGTGGGCTACAGGGGGCAGACACCGGGGAGCTGTTTTTT
TRBV29-1	-	-	TRBJ2-3	CSVGQTPDRRLADTQYF	TGCAGCGTTGGTCAAACCCCGGACAGAAGGCTTGCAGATACGCAGTATTTT
TRBV6-6	once	-	TRBJ1-2	CASSHGPRGGYGYTF	TGCGCCAGCAGCCACGGACCCCGAGGCGGCTATGGCTACACCTTC
TRBV12-3/TRBV12-4	-	-	TRBJ1-5	CASGLTTSSDQPQHF	TGTGCCAGCGGTCTGACAACGAGCTCCGATCAGCCCCAGCATTTT
TRBV28	-	TRBD2	TRBJ2-4	CASSPVLAGGFGKSIQYF	TGTGCCAGCAGCCCAGTACTAGCGGGAGGGTTTGGCAAAAGCATTCAGTACTTC
TRBV11-2	-	TRBD1	TRBJ2-3	CVSSLDRDVDTQYF	TGTGTCAGCAGCCTGGACAGGGACGTAGATACGCAGTATTTC
TRBV13	many	TRBD1	TRBJ1-1	CASSSTWTGGGTEAFF	TGTGCCAGCAGCTCAACATGGACAGGGGGAGGCACTGAAGCTTTCTTT
TRBV7-8	-	-	TRBJ2-7	CASSLVPGPGYEQYF	TGTGCCAGTAGCTTAGTCCCTGGCCCGGGCTACGAGCAGTACTTC
TRBV12-3/TRBV12-4	many	-	TRBJ2-7	CASSLKSSYEQYF	TGTGCCAGCAGTTTAAAGAGCTCCTACGAGCAGTACTTC
TRBV4-1	many	-	TRBJ2-7	CASSQDSSSVYEQYF	TGCGCCAGCAGCCAAGATTCGTCCTCCGTTTACGAGCAGTACTTC
TRBV29-1	-	-	TRBJ1-1	CSVKQGDDTEASF	TGCAGCGTCAAACAAGGGGACGACACTGAAGCTTCCTTT